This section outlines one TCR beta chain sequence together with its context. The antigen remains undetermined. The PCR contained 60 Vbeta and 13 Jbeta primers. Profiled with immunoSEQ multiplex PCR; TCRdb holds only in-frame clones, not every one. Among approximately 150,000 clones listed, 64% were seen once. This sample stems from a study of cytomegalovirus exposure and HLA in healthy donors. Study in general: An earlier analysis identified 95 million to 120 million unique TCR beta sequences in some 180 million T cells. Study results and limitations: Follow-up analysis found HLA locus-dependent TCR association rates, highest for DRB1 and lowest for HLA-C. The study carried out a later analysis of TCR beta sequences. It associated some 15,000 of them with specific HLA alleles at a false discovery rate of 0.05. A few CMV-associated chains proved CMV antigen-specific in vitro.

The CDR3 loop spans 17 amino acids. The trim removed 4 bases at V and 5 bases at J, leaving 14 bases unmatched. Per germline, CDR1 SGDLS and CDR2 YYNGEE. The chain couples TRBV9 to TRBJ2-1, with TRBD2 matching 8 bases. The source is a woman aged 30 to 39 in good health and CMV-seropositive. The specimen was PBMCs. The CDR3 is CASSPRGSGVSNNEQFF. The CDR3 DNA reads TGTGCCAGCAGCCCCCGAGGTAGCGGGGTATCTAACAATGAGCAGTTCTTC.